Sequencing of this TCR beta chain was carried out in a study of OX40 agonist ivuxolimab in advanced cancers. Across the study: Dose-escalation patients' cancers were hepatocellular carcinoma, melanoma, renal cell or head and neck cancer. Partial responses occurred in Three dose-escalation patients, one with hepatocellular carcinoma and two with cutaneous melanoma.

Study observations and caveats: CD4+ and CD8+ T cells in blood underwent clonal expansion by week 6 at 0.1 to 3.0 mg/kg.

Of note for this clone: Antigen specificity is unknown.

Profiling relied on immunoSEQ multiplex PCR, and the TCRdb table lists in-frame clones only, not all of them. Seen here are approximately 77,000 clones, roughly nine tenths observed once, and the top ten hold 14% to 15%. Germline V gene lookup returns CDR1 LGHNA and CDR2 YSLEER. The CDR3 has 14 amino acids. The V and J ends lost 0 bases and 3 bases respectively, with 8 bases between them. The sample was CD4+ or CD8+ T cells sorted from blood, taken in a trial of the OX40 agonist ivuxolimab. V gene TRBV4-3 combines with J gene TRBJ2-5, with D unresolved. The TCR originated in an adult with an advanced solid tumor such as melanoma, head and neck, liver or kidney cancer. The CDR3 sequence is CASSQDTSEETQYF. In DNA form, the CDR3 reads TGCGCCAGCAGCCAAGATACGTCGGAAGAGACCCAGTACTTC.